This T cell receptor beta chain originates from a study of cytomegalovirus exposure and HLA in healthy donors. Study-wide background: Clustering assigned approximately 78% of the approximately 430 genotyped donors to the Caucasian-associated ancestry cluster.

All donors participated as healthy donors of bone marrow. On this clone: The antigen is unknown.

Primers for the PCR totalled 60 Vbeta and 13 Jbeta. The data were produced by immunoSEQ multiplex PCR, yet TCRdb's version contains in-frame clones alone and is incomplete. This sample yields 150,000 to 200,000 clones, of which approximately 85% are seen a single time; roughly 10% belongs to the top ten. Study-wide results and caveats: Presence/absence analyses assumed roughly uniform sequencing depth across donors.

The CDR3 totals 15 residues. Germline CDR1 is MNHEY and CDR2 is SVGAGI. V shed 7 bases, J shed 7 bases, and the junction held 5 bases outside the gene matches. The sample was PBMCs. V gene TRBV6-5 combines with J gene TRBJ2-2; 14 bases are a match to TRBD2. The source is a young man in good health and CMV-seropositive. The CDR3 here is CASKTSGGAGGELFF. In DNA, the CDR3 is TGTGCCAGCAAGACTAGCGGGGGGGCCGGCGGGGAGCTGTTTTTT.